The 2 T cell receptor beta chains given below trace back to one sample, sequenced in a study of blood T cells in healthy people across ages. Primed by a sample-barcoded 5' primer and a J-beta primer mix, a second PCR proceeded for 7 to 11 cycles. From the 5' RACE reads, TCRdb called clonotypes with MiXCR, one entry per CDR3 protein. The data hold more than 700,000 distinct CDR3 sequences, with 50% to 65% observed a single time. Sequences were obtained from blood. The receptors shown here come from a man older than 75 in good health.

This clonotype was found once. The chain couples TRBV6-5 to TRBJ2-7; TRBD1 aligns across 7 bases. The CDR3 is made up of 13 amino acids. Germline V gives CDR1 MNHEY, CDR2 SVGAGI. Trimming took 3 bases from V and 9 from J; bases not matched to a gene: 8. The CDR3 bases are TGTGCCAGCAGTTATCGAGGGGGCGCGGCGCAGTACTTC. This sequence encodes CASSYRGGAAQYF.

The CDR3 spells CASSQDRRQTNEQFF. The DNA of the CDR3 is TGTGCCAGCAGCCAAGATCGGCGACAGACCAATGAGCAGTTCTTC. The J gene is TRBJ2-1, the V gene TRBV3-1; the D gene is possibly TRBD1 (5 bases). The germline V gene encodes CDR1 LGHDT and CDR2 YNNKEL (reference sequence). V lost 0 bases and J lost 6, with 12 bases in between. The CDR3 spans 15 residues.